These T cell receptor beta chains were read from a single sample in a study of T cells in Graves' hyperthyroidism and ophthalmopathy. TCRdb ran MiXCR on the multiplex PCR reads and lists one entry per CDR3 protein. The sample has around 350,000 distinct CDR3 sequences, about a fifth seen once. Material for sequencing was blood. The receptors stem from a woman under 30 with Graves' hyperthyroidism. Each CDR3 is given without its conserved first and last residue. The listing skips clone size in some rows; elsewhere it reads once, few, many or a size class.

>TRBV27|many|TRBJ2-5
ATTQAGGGETQY
>TRBV25-1|many|TRBJ2-5
ASSESETKETQY
>TRBV12-3/TRBV12-4|many|TRBJ1-1
ASSLQGLYTEAF
>TRBV5-6|many|TRBJ1-2
ASSPPGQIPNYGYT
>TRBV10-1|many|TRBJ2-7
ASSEKSGHEQY
>TRBV30|NA|TRBJ1-1
AWSPRDVEAF
>TRBV5-8|many|TRBJ2-7
ASSSRQGPYEQY
>TRBV5-1|many|TRBJ2-4
ASSLGRSNIQY
>TRBV6-4|many|TRBJ1-2
ASSDTETGGGYT
>TRBV11-3|many|TRBJ2-2
ASSSRTEDSGELF
>TRBV6-1|NA|TRBJ2-7
ASSEWGRAYEQY
>TRBV14|many|TRBJ2-5
ASSNQGQETQY
>TRBV6-1|NA|TRBJ1-1
ASSEGINKGLEAF
>TRBV6-5|many|TRBJ1-5
ASSPSGPLEPQH
>TRBV2|many|TRBJ1-5
ASKRAGGYSNQPQH
>TRBV6-1|NA|TRBJ2-2
ASSEILETGELF
>TRBV6-1|NA|TRBJ1-5
ASSRQGHSRQPQH
>TRBV24-1|NA|TRBJ1-1
ATSDSPGQGRGTEAF
>TRBV29-1|many|TRBJ1-1
SAVRSQTNTEAF
>TRBV7-3|many|TRBJ1-1
ASSLNPGQKAF
>TRBV4-2|NA|TRBJ2-7
ASSQVKGTSGGYEQY
>TRBV4-1|NA|TRBJ2-2
ASSQVHRGGDGELF
>TRBV18|NA|TRBJ1-5
ASSPSRSGNQPQH
>TRBV27|NA|TRBJ1-6
ASRAQGRNSPLH
>TRBV12-3/TRBV12-4|many|TRBJ2-5
ASSSGRQETQY
>TRBV24-1|many|TRBJ2-7
ATSDFSHPYEQY
>TRBV14|many|TRBJ1-5
ASSPYQPQH
>TRBV4-1|few|TRBJ2-5
ASSQDRRVQETQY
>TRBV6-5|many|TRBJ2-7
ASSYSGQVRGEQY
>TRBV12-3/TRBV12-4|NA|TRBJ1-1
ASSLFRNTEAF
>TRBV20-1|few|TRBJ2-4
SARAPGVRNIQY
>TRBV24-1|many|TRBJ2-2
ASGPAPPGTGELF
>TRBV6-5|few|TRBJ1-2
ASSYGQETNYGYT
>TRBV14|many|TRBJ2-7
ASSPKASYEQY
>TRBV15|many|TRBJ2-7
ATSRDRGYEQY
>TRBV6-2/TRBV6-3|NA|TRBJ1-5
ASSYLGLSNQPQH
>TRBV28|NA|TRBJ2-5
ASRPGQGALNFETQY
>TRBV6-1|many|TRBJ1-2
ASSEVGGDGYT
>TRBV24-1|many|TRBJ1-1
ATSSGSNTEAF
>TRBV28|many|TRBJ1-2
ASSSGTGPSNYGYT
>TRBV6-5|many|TRBJ2-7
ASSTGGPSYEQY
>TRBV15|many|TRBJ2-5
ATSRAVKETQY
>TRBV12-3/TRBV12-4|many|TRBJ1-1
ASSPPTTEAF
>TRBV6-5|many|TRBJ1-2
ASSYTTASGNGYT
>TRBV7-2|many|TRBJ1-1
ASSLAPRNGLNTEAF
>TRBV9|many|TRBJ1-5
ASSVAQGADQPQH
>TRBV28|many|TRBJ1-1
ASSSGRANTEAF
>TRBV24-1|few|TRBJ2-2
ATSDRTPTQNTGELF
>TRBV6-2/TRBV6-3|NA|TRBJ2-5
ASSYGTGDKY
>TRBV29-1|few|TRBJ1-2
SVEGQKYGYT
>TRBV19|many|TRBJ1-2
ASQGTGPNYGYT
>TRBV14|many|TRBJ2-5
ASSQGGTAPGAQY
>TRBV7-3|many|TRBJ1-2
ASSLTAGGYGYT
>TRBV30|NA|TRBJ1-2
AWREQGATYGYT
>TRBV7-3|few|TRBJ2-2
ASSLRGDPGELF